One sample yielded the 28 T cell receptor beta chains listed below, sequenced in a study of T-cell memory formation after mild COVID-19. MiXCR, run by TCRdb on the 5' RACE reads, gives a single entry per CDR3 protein. Of around 200,000 distinct CDR3 sequences in the sample, about 11% were seen once. Sample: PBMCs or a T cell subset sorted from them (not recorded which). These receptors were collected from a young man who had mild COVID-19 (a few samples of this study predate the infection). Cell type and time point are not known.

The V gene is TRBV5-1, the J gene TRBJ2-1; D gene uncertain. The CDR3 runs 16 residues. Germline-derived CDR1 and CDR2 are SGHRS and YFSETQ. V was cut by 0 bases and J by 2 bases, with 12 bases left in between. In nucleotides, the CDR3 is TGCGCCAGCAGCTTGGACGGAGTCCGTACCTACAATGAGCAGTTCTTC. This gives the protein CASSLDGVRTYNEQFF.

The sample holds a few counts of this clonotype. The chain has TRBV12-3 or TRBV12-4 and TRBJ2-7; a possible D gene is TRBD1 (5 bases). CDR3 length: 15 amino acids. V shed 3 bases and J shed 1 base, with 13 bases lying between them. CDR3 residues: CASSFTGYNSYEQYF. The CDR3 bases are TGTGCCAGCAGTTTCACAGGTTATAATTCCTACGAGCAGTACTTC.

The chain combines TRBV5-1 with TRBJ1-1; the D gene is possibly TRBD1 (6 bases). CDR1 and CDR2 (germline): SGHRS, YFSETQ. Trimming stripped 5 bases from V and 5 bases from J, with 13 bases between. The CDR3 totals 13 residues. The CDR3 spells CASRTQGKTEAFF. The CDR3 DNA is TGCGCCAGCAGGACCCAGGGGAAGACTGAAGCTTTCTTT.

For the CDR3, the DNA is TGTGCCAGCAGTTACTCGAGCAGGCTGGGGACTGAAGCTTTCTTT. Translated: CASSYSSRLGTEAFF. The chain couples TRBV6-5 to TRBJ1-1; unclear D gene. The V end was cut by 0 bases, the J end by 5 bases, with 13 bases between. Germline V gene sequence: CDR1 MNHEY, CDR2 SVGAGI. The CDR3 covers 15 residues.

This clonotype appeared a few times. DNA for the CDR3: TGTGCCAGCAGCCCCCGGCCGTACGCAACTAATGAAAAACTGTTTTTT. Translation: CASSPRPYATNEKLFF. The genes are TRBV7-2 and TRBJ1-4; D gene uncertain. Germline CDR1 SGHTA, CDR2 FQGNSA. V lost 5 bases, J lost 0 bases, and 13 bases lay in between. This CDR3 has 16 amino acids.

The chain carries TRBV7-2 and TRBJ2-7; the match to TRBD2 covers 9 bases. The J segment lost 5 bases and the V segment lost 6 bases, leaving 14 bases of the junction unmatched. Germline lookup yields CDR1 SGHTA and CDR2 FQGNSA. The CDR3 loop spans 16 amino acids. The DNA of the CDR3 is TGTGCCAGCAGGACAGAGCCGGGACTAGCCCGCCACGAGCAGTACTTC. As protein: CASRTEPGLARHEQYF. The whole variable domain, filled in from reference TRBV7-2 and TRBJ2-7, reads GAGVSQSPSNKVTEKGKDVELRCDPISGHTALYWYRQSLGQGLEFLIYFQGNSAPDKSGLPSDRFSAERTGGSVSTLTIQRTQQEDSAVYLCASRTEPGLARHEQYFGPGTRLTVT.

The chain uses TRBV12-3 or TRBV12-4 and TRBJ2-1; D is unresolved. The length of the CDR3 is 14 residues. V was clipped by 7 bases and J by 0 bases, with 10 bases between them. The CDR3 loop reads CASKRGRSYNEQFF. The DNA for the CDR3 is TGTGCCAGCAAGCGAGGTCGCTCCTACAATGAGCAGTTCTTC.

This clonotype was counted many times. This chain uses TRBV6-6 with TRBJ2-4; D may correspond to TRBD1 or TRBD2 (5 bases each). Per germline, CDR1 MNHNY and CDR2 SVGAGI (reference sequence). The CDR3 consists of 14 residues. The ends were cut back, 9 bases at V and 4 bases at J, with 16 bases in the middle. The CDR3 loop is CASQPRDGKNIQYF. DNA of the CDR3: TGTGCCAGTCAACCCCGGGACGGTAAAAACATTCAGTACTTC.

The J gene is TRBJ2-7, the V gene TRBV5-1, with 10 bases aligning to TRBD1. Germline lookup yields CDR1 SGHRS and CDR2 YFSETQ. The ends lost 8 bases at V and 6 bases at J; junction bases unmatched: 11. The CDR3 runs 14 residues. The CDR3 region is CASSDRGGSGEQYF. CDR3 in DNA: TGCGCCAGTTCGGACAGGGGGGGATCGGGCGAGCAGTACTTC.

Only a few counts were recorded for this clonotype. The chain couples TRBV19 to TRBJ1-2; D unclear. Germline loops: CDR1 LNHDA, CDR2 SQIVND (reference sequence). The CDR3 loop spans 14 amino acids. Trimming took 6 bases from V and 5 from J, leaving 16 bases between them. The CDR3 here is CASSAEIYGYGYTF. The CDR3 nucleotides read TGTGCCAGTAGCGCTGAGATATACGGATATGGCTACACCTTC.

This clonotype appeared a few times. Given a much more abundant clone one base away, this may be a read error. The chain employs TRBV4-3 and TRBJ1-2; D is perhaps TRBD1 (6 bases). CDR3 length: 14 amino acids. CDR1 and CDR2 from the germline V gene are LGHNA and YSLEER. V lost 0 bases and J lost 3, with 8 bases in between. Here the CDR3 reads CASSQDWGHYGYTF. The DNA for the CDR3 is TGCGCCAGCAGCCAAGATTGGGGGCACTATGGCTACACCTTC.

The rearrangement uses TRBV3-1 and TRBJ1-2, with a weak D call TRBD1 (5 bases). Germline assignment: CDR1 LGHDT and CDR2 YNNKEL (reference sequence). The CDR3 covers 15 residues. Trimming removed 4 bases at V and 7 bases at J, with 19 bases between. The CDR3 coding sequence is TGTGCCAGCAGCCGCACTCAGGGTAATAATTTTGGCTACACCTTC. Encoded protein: CASSRTQGNNFGYTF.

There are a few counts of this clonotype. The chain has TRBV3-1 and TRBJ1-3, with D unclear. This CDR3 has 16 residues. V dropped 3 bases and J dropped 4 bases, with 16 bases sitting between them. Germline CDR1 is LGHDT and CDR2 is YNNKEL (reference sequence). In nucleotides, the CDR3 is TGTGCCAGCAGCCATTCCGGCGGGTCCTTCGGAAACACCATATATTTT. It codes for CASSHSGGSFGNTIYF.

The CDR3 nucleotides are TGTGCCAGCAGCCAGAGGGACAGGGGCTATGGCTACACCTTC. It codes for CASSQRDRGYGYTF. The chain combines TRBV3-1 with TRBJ1-2, with 10 bases fitting TRBD1. Germline loops: CDR1 LGHDT, CDR2 YNNKEL (reference sequence). V gave up 3 bases and J gave up 4 bases; unmatched junction bases: 2. The CDR3 loop spans 14 amino acids.

The rearrangement links TRBV2 to TRBJ2-2; 8 nucleotides agree with TRBD1. From germline, CDR1 is SNHLY and CDR2 FYNNEI. The J segment lost 7 bases and the V segment lost 10 bases, leaving 11 bases of the junction unmatched. The CDR3 extends over 14 amino acids. The chain's CDR3 is CATMTGTGIGELFF. DNA of the CDR3: TGTGCCACCATGACAGGGACAGGAATCGGGGAGCTGTTTTTT. The whole variable domain, remainder taken from reference TRBV2 and TRBJ2-2, is EPEVTQTPSHQVTQMGQEVILRCVPISNHLYFYWYRQILGQKVEFLVSFYNNEISEKSEIFDDQFSVERPDGSNFTLKIRSTKLEDSAMYFCATMTGTGIGELFFGEGSRLTVL.

This clonotype was detected a few times. V is TRBV5-1 and J is TRBJ1-2; D may be TRBD1 (6 bases). V shed 4 bases and J shed 5 bases, with 24 bases lying between them. The CDR3 is made up of 17 amino acids. Per the germline V gene, CDR1 is SGHRS and CDR2 is YFSETQ. The CDR3 nucleotides are TGCGCCAGCAGCCGAGACCCTAACAGCCGGGGGCCATATGGCTACACCTTC. Amino acid sequence: CASSRDPNSRGPYGYTF.

The sample holds many counts of this clonotype. This rearrangement joins TRBV4-3 to TRBJ1-6; D uncertain. The CDR3 totals 14 residues. CDR1 is LGHNA, CDR2 YSLEER, per germline. Trimming pared 0 bases from V and 7 bases from J, leaving 7 bases between. The CDR3 here is CASSQDRGNSPLHF. In DNA form, the CDR3 reads TGCGCCAGCAGCCAAGATCGAGGGAATTCACCCCTCCACTTT.

Points on this clonotype: Compared with germline, one end of the junction differs, possibly owing to a read error. The gene calls are TRBV7-2 and TRBJ1-3; 9 bases map to TRBD1. CDR1 is SGHTA and CDR2 is FQGNSA in the germline V gene. There are 13 residues in the CDR3. As DNA, the CDR3 is TGTGCCAGCAGCTTAGACAGGGGGCCCCATTTGGATTTT. Translated, it gives CASSLDRGPHLDF.

This clonotype was counted between two and nine times. The gene calls are TRBV10-3 and TRBJ1-6; D unclear. The V end was cut by 6 bases, the J end by 10 bases, with 16 bases between. The CDR3 runs 14 residues. Germline V gives CDR1 ENHRY, CDR2 SYGVKD. CDR3 loop: CAISPGGRESPLHF. In DNA, the CDR3 is TGTGCCATCAGCCCCGGAGGTAGGGAATCACCCCTCCACTTT.

This clonotype has only a few counts. The chain is built from TRBV7-9 and TRBJ2-7; 9 bases are shared with TRBD1. Looked up from germline, CDR1 is SEHNR and CDR2 is FQNEAQ (reference sequence). With V trimmed by 8 bases and J by 2 bases, 1 base remained unmatched. The CDR3 spans 12 residues. The CDR3 bases are TGTGCCAGCGGACAGGGGACCTACGAGCAGTACTTC. Translating it yields CASGQGTYEQYF.

Only a few counts were recorded for this clonotype. The chain combines TRBV29-1 with TRBJ1-5; a weak D match, TRBD1 (5 bases). This CDR3 is built from 13 residues. Germline V lookup: CDR1 SQVTM, CDR2 ANQGSEA. V dropped 7 bases and J dropped 6 bases, with 16 bases sitting between them. The CDR3 protein is CSAQRDLGQPQHF. The CDR3 nucleotides are TGCAGCGCCCAGAGGGACCTGGGTCAGCCCCAGCATTTT.

This clonotype was counted only a few times. The chain employs TRBV19 and TRBJ1-2; tentatively, D is TRBD1 (6 bases). Trimming left V 3 bases short and J 2 bases short, with 13 bases between. Germline V gene data show CDR1 as LNHDA and CDR2 as SQIVND (reference sequence). CDR3 length equals 15 residues. The CDR3 nucleotides are TGTGCCAGTAGTATCTCCGGGACACCGAACTATGGCTACACCTTC. Its translation is CASSISGTPNYGYTF.

This clonotype was seen only a few times. This chain joins TRBV7-2 and TRBJ2-5; D unresolved. The CDR3 has 15 residues. Germline-derived CDR1 and CDR2 are SGHTA and FQGNSA. V shed 3 bases and J shed 5 bases, with 16 bases lying between them. CDR3 sequence (DNA): TGTGCCAGCAGCTTCTTAGACCGTCGCAGGGAGACCCAGTACTTC. It is translated as CASSFLDRRRETQYF. The whole variable domain, remainder taken from reference TRBV7-2 and TRBJ2-5, is GAGVSQSPSNKVTEKGKDVELRCDPISGHTALYWYRQSLGQGLEFLIYFQGNSAPDKSGLPSDRFSAERTGGSVSTLTIQRTQQEDSAVYLCASSFLDRRRETQYFGPGTRLLVL.

In its sample, this clonotype was seen many times. This chain joins TRBV12-3 or TRBV12-4 and TRBJ2-3; tentative D call: TRBD2 (5 bases). CDR3 size: 13 residues. V lost 2 bases to trimming and J lost 4 bases, with 7 bases between them. This CDR3 is CASSLWGADTQYF. DNA for the CDR3: TGTGCCAGCAGTTTATGGGGAGCAGATACGCAGTATTTT.

This clonotype appeared many times. A read error may account for a junction end that differs from germline. V usage is TRBV7-2 and J usage is TRBJ2-3; TRBD2 aligns across 9 bases. This CDR3 spans 13 amino acids. Germline V lookup: CDR1 SGHTA, CDR2 FQGNSA. This CDR3 is CASSLAGSDTQYF. The CDR3 DNA sequence: TGTGCCAGCAGCCTAGCGGGGTCAGATACGCAGTATTTT.

There are many counts of this clonotype. This chain links TRBV2 with TRBJ2-5; 9 bases line up with TRBD2. In germline, CDR1 is SNHLY, CDR2 FYNNEI. Trimming removed 8 bases from V and 5 bases from J; junction bases left unmatched: 12. The CDR3 length is 15 residues. The CDR3 DNA is TGTGCCAGCGGGCGGAGTAGCGGGGGAGGGGAGACCCAGTACTTC. It specifies CASGRSSGGGETQYF.

A few counts support this clonotype. The V and J genes are TRBV20-1 and TRBJ2-7, with 7 bases aligning to TRBD2. Trimming cost V 0 bases and J 4 bases; bases outside gene matches: 6. The CDR3 length is 14 residues. In germline, CDR1 is DFQATT, CDR2 SNEGSKA (reference sequence). The CDR3 loop reads CSARDSRGVYEQYF. In nucleotides, the CDR3 is TGCAGTGCTAGAGATAGCCGGGGGGTATACGAGCAGTACTTC.

This clonotype occurred a few times. The chain employs TRBV10-3 and TRBJ2-6, with a tentative D call TRBD1 (5 bases). From germline, CDR1 is ENHRY and CDR2 SYGVKD. V lost 4 bases to trimming and J lost 4 bases, with 8 bases between them. This CDR3 is 14 amino acids long. The CDR3 DNA sequence: TGTGCCATCAGTGGGGGCCAGGGGGCCAACGTCCTGACTTTC. It is translated as CAISGGQGANVLTF.